This T cell receptor beta chain comes out of a study of blood T cell repertoires in COVID-19 (dated by TCRdb to about 2020). With respect to the entire study: Collaborator samples came from the United States, Italy and Spain and covered acute and convalescent phases of COVID-19. The prospective study material was composed of cDNA or gDNA derived from T cells, B-cell-depleted T cells, or PBMCs. Subjects who had been exposed to COVID-19, were actively infected with it, or had recovered from it provided the deeply sampled blood TCRbeta repertoires that made up the dataset. The repertoires were released in a freely available public database intended as a resource for research on the immune response to SARS-CoV-2. The samples were drawn from the first 160 participants of the ongoing ImmuneRACE study and from 950 to 1,500 subjects provided by 6 global collaborators. The sample metadata nearly always contained a de-identified subject ID, COVID-19 status, age in years and sex. HLA class I and class II types, where available, came from metadata supplied by the sample provider rather than from assay-based typing.

TCRbeta CDR3 regions were amplified from genomic DNA by means of the immunoSEQ Assay, a bias-controlled multiplex PCR. As for how the authors treated the data: Within the assay, amplification of reference gene primers was used to estimate how many nucleated cells each sample contained. To quantify the absolute abundance of each unique TCRbeta CDR3 rearrangement, sequence reads were collapsed and filtered. For each sample, productive Simpson clonality was calculated by taking the square root of Simpson's diversity index across productive rearrangements. TCRdb re-hosts the immuneACCESS table, in-frame sequences only. Its copies lack some clones; in the studies checked, an unresolved V gene accounts for under half of them, and the cause for the rest is not known. V and J calls and clone size are copied from that table; D and trimming were computed from the DNA. Counted in this sample were 70,000 to 95,000 clones; around nine tenths of them appeared once. The ten most abundant clones make up roughly 8.3% of the sample.

From the germline V gene, CDR1 is SGHRS and CDR2 is YFSETQ. The CDR3 sequence holds 18 residues, the cysteine and phenylalanine included. The CDR3 DNA has 54 bases and is translated from base 1. Relative to germline, V is missing 3 bases and J is missing 0 bases, with 8 bases of the junction outside any gene match. As concerns this clone: Its cognate antigen has yet to be identified. No quality values exist for individual bases; no much larger clone is one base distant.

Whole blood was collected in K2EDTA tubes by collaborating institutions according to the institutions' own protocols. For TCRbeta analysis, collaborator samples were shipped as frozen whole blood, as isolated PBMCs, or as DNA extracted from either sample type. Study-wide findings and limitations: Clinical and demographic metadata were provided uncurated, with the amount varying by source and participant.

Sequencing used peripheral blood. The chain couples TRBV5-1 to TRBJ2-3, with 12 bases aligning to TRBD2. The sequence derives from a woman in her 70s with acute or convalescent COVID-19. The CDR3 corresponds to CASSSISGTSGSTDTQYF. Here is the DNA: TGCGCCAGCAGCTCTATCTCCGGGACTAGCGGGAGCACAGATACGCAGTATTTT.